The 22 T cell receptor beta chains below were found in one sample sequenced in a study of T cell responses to AZD1222 COVID-19 vaccine. Profiling relied on immunoSEQ multiplex PCR, and the TCRdb table lists in-frame clones only, not all of them. Among tens of thousands of clones listed, more than 70% were seen once. This specimen was peripheral blood, taken 28 days after the second AZD1222 dose. The receptors shown here come from an adult who received the AZD1222 COVID-19 vaccine.

V is TRBV7-9 and J is TRBJ2-7, with TRBD1 as a possible D gene (5 bases). V shed 5 bases and J shed 1 base, with 15 bases lying between them. Germline V gives CDR1 SEHNR, CDR2 FQNEAQ (reference sequence). The CDR3 has 15 residues. CDR3 region: CASSHTNRNSYEQYF. DNA of the CDR3: TGTGCCAGCAGCCATACAAACAGGAATTCCTACGAGCAGTACTTC.

The chain couples TRBV12-3 or TRBV12-4 to TRBJ1-1; weak D call: TRBD1 (5 bases). Trimming shortened V by 3 bases and J by 13 bases, and 15 bases separated the two germline ends. The CDR3 loop spans 12 amino acids. CDR3 sequence (DNA): TGTGCCAGCAGTTTTGGGGGAGGTAAGGGTTTCTTT. Amino acid sequence: CASSFGGGKGFF.

J is TRBJ1-1 and V is TRBV5-1; TRBD1 aligns across 9 bases. The CDR3 runs 14 residues. Germline trimming cut 4 bases from V and 7 bases from J; bases unmatched to any gene: 8. Per the germline V gene, CDR1 is SGHRS and CDR2 is YFSETQ. The CDR3 DNA reads as TGCGCCAGCAGCCCGACAGGGGGGCCTCTTGAAGCTTTCTTT. It is translated as CASSPTGGPLEAFF.

The V gene is TRBV19, the J gene TRBJ2-2; either TRBD1 or TRBD2 may supply D (6 bases each). This CDR3 is built from 15 residues. V was cut by 6 bases and J by 5 bases, with 16 bases left in between. Germline V CDR1 and CDR2: LNHDA, SQIVND (reference sequence). The CDR3: CASSLSGGWTGELFF. CDR3 nucleotide sequence: TGTGCCAGTAGCCTTTCCGGGGGCTGGACCGGGGAGCTGTTTTTT.

The chain links TRBV7-3 to TRBJ2-2, with D possibly TRBD1 on 6 matching bases. V was shortened by 0 bases and J by 9 bases, with 11 bases between the two germline ends. The CDR3 sequence is 14 residues long. The germline V gene encodes CDR1 SGHTA and CDR2 FQGTGA. The CDR3 DNA follows: TGTGCCAGCAGCTTAACTGGGGGCGAATGGGAGCTGTTTTTT. This sequence encodes CASSLTGGEWELFF.

The chain carries TRBV10-2 and TRBJ2-7; D is unclear. The CDR3 has 13 residues. Trimming cost V 7 bases and J 0 bases, with 10 bases left between them. The V gene's germline CDR1 is WSHSY and CDR2 SAAADI. CDR3 loop: CASMVGYSYEQYF. The CDR3 DNA reads TGCGCCAGCATGGTCGGTTACTCCTACGAGCAGTACTTC.

The J gene is TRBJ2-1, the V gene TRBV29-1; 12 bases fit TRBD2. The CDR3 sequence is 15 residues long. The J segment lost 9 bases and the V segment lost 7 bases, leaving 13 bases of the junction unmatched. Germline V gene lookup returns CDR1 SQVTM and CDR2 ANQGSEA. As DNA, the CDR3 is TGCAGCGGGAATCTAGCGGGAGGGCCTTTGGGTGAGCAGTTCTTC. Translated, it gives CSGNLAGGPLGEQFF.

The table lists this clone with a few counts. The chain is built from TRBV4-1 and TRBJ1-3, with a tentative D call TRBD1 (6 bases). V was pared by 4 bases and J by 4 bases, with 17 bases between. Germline CDR1 is MGHRA and CDR2 is YSYEKL. This CDR3 is built from 16 residues. CDR3 sequence: CASSLEGGLGGNTIYF. Written as DNA, the CDR3 is TGCGCCAGCAGCCTCGAGGGGGGGCTTGGCGGAAACACCATATATTTT.

This rearrangement joins TRBV5-1 to TRBJ1-2; D not certain. V was shortened by 0 bases and J by 1 base, with 10 bases between the two germline ends. This CDR3 is built from 15 residues. Germline V gene sequence: CDR1 SGHRS, CDR2 YFSETQ. The CDR3: CASSLAWVDNYGYTF. CDR3 coding DNA: TGCGCCAGCAGCTTGGCCTGGGTGGATAACTATGGCTACACCTTC.

The chain recombines TRBV4-2 with TRBJ1-6; D not resolved. This CDR3 comprises 15 residues. Germline CDR1 and CDR2: LGHNA and YNFKEQ. Trimming left V 0 bases short and J 8 bases short, with 11 bases between. The CDR3 nucleotides read TGTGCCAGCAGCCAAGATCACAGCAAAGATTCACCCCTCCACTTT. Its translation: CASSQDHSKDSPLHF.

V gene TRBV9 combines with J gene TRBJ1-3; possibly TRBD1 for D (6 bases). CDR3 length: 12 amino acids. V lost 8 bases and J 2 bases, leaving 8 bases between the germline ends. Germline CDR1 and CDR2: SGDLS and YYNGEE. CDR3 nucleotides: TGTGCCAGTAACAGGGCTGGAAACACCATATATTTT. Its translation is CASNRAGNTIYF.

The chain employs TRBV6-4 and TRBJ2-2, with 8 bases aligning to TRBD1. Germline lookup yields CDR1 MRHNA and CDR2 SNTAGT. The CDR3 runs 15 residues. Losses at the gene ends were 5 bases for V and 0 bases for J; bases not matched to a gene: 2. CDR3 loop: CASSRGQANTGELFF. The CDR3 DNA follows: TGTGCCAGCAGTAGGGGACAGGCGAACACCGGGGAGCTGTTTTTT.

This clone was recorded only once. The chain joins TRBV27 to TRBJ1-2; 7 nucleotides match TRBD1. This CDR3 spans 12 amino acids. Germline V lookup: CDR1 MNHEY, CDR2 SMNVEV (reference sequence). With 5 bases clipped from V and 6 bases from J, the junction kept 3 bases outside the gene matches. Here the CDR3 DNA reads TGTGCCAGCAGTGTGACAGGGAATGGCTACACCTTC. Translated: CASSVTGNGYTF.

This clone came up once. V gene TRBV11-3 combines with J gene TRBJ2-5; 7 positions match TRBD1. The CDR3 contains 14 residues. Germline V gene sequence: CDR1 SGHNT, CDR2 YENEEA. The V gene end was trimmed by 5 bases and the J gene end by 1 base; junction bases not matched to a gene: 4. In DNA form, the CDR3 reads TGTGCCAGCAGCCTTCACAGGGGCCAAGAGACCCAGTACTTC. Translated: CASSLHRGQETQYF.

V and J are TRBV29-1 and TRBJ2-5; D may be TRBD1 or TRBD2 (6 bases each). CDR1 and CDR2 (germline): SQVTM, ANQGSEA. This CDR3 is built from 13 residues. V was trimmed by 6 bases and J by 4 bases, leaving 15 bases between them. The CDR3 bases are TGCAGCGTCGTGGATGGGGGGCGAGAGACCCAGTACTTC. Amino acid sequence: CSVVDGGRETQYF. The full variable domain, with the rest looked up from reference TRBV29-1 and TRBJ2-5, is SAVISQKPSRDICQRGTSLTIQCQVDSQVTMMFWYRQQPGQSLTLIATANQGSEATYESGFVIDKFPISRPNLTFSTLTVSNMSPEDSSIYLCSVVDGGRETQYFGPGTRLLVL.

This chain joins TRBV27 and TRBJ1-6; D uncertain. Germline V lookup: CDR1 MNHEY, CDR2 SMNVEV (reference sequence). The ends were cut back, 3 bases at V and 10 bases at J, with 13 bases in the middle. The CDR3 is made up of 14 amino acids. CDR3 loop: CASSFGLGESPLHF. CDR3 DNA: TGTGCCAGCAGTTTTGGTCTGGGAGAGTCACCCCTCCACTTT.

The rearrangement uses TRBV12-3 or TRBV12-4 and TRBJ2-1, with D hard to call. This CDR3 contains 12 residues. Trimming took off 3 bases at V and 7 bases at J, with 7 bases between the two ends. CDR3 DNA sequence: TGTGCCAGCAGTTTTGTTTTAAATGAGCAGTTCTTC. It codes for CASSFVLNEQFF.

The DNA of the CDR3 is TGCGCCAGCAGCTTGGCCCTCACTAGCGGGATTCGAACAGATACGCAGTATTTT. Its protein is CASSLALTSGIRTDTQYF. The chain links TRBV5-1 to TRBJ2-3; 10 bases are shared with TRBD2. V was pared by 0 bases and J by 3 bases, with 10 bases of the junction left unmatched. The CDR3 consists of 18 residues. CDR1 and CDR2 from the germline V gene are SGHRS and YFSETQ.

This sequence joins TRBV7-2 and TRBJ2-1; either TRBD1 or TRBD2 may fit D (6 bases each). Germline V CDR1 and CDR2: SGHTA, FQGNSA. CDR3 length: 18 residues. V lost 3 bases to trimming and J lost 4 bases, with 22 bases between them. The CDR3 reads CASSFGKGGRLRYNEQFF. CDR3 nucleotide sequence: TGTGCCAGCAGCTTCGGTAAAGGGGGGCGCCTACGATACAATGAGCAGTTCTTC.

Remarks on this clone: The same CDR3 can be traced to other DNA sequences in this sample. This chain links TRBV5-1 with TRBJ1-4; D is undetermined. Trimming pared 0 bases from V and 1 base from J, leaving 7 bases between. Germline loops: CDR1 SGHRS, CDR2 YFSETQ. The CDR3 is 15 amino acids. In nucleotides, the CDR3 is TGCGCCAGCAGCTTGGGGCGGGGAACTAATGAAAAACTGTTTTTT. It encodes CASSLGRGTNEKLFF.

The chain combines TRBV2 with TRBJ1-5; TRBD1 matches at 10 bases. Germline V gene sequence: CDR1 SNHLY, CDR2 FYNNEI. V was clipped by 6 bases and J by 6 bases; unmatched bases: 5. This CDR3 contains 14 residues. CDR3 nucleotides: TGTGCCAGCAGACCGGGACAGGGGCTTCAGCCCCAGCATTTT. Residues: CASRPGQGLQPQHF.

The chain combines TRBV12-3 or TRBV12-4 with TRBJ2-7; the D is unclear. The V and J ends lost 5 bases and 2 bases respectively, with 10 bases between them. The length of the CDR3 is 13 residues. For the CDR3, the DNA is TGTGCCAGCAGTCGCACGGTGGCCTACGAGCAGTACTTC. It codes for CASSRTVAYEQYF.